This T cell receptor (beta chain) was sequenced during a study of shared clonotypes between healthy human individuals. Profiling relied on immunoSEQ multiplex PCR, and the TCRdb table lists in-frame clones only, not all of them. The sample consists of about 710,000 clones, roughly 73% of them appearing once. This clone has only one observation. Adult Caucasians living in Nashville, Tennessee made up all of the donors. Naive CD45RA+ and memory CD45RA-negative subsets were split from CD4+ cells. This receptor was taken from a woman aged 25 to 39 in good health. The sample consisted of memory CD4+ T cells sorted from blood. Subset here: CD45RA-negative fraction.

For the CDR3, the DNA is TGTGCCACCAGCAGAGATCAGACTAGCGGCGAGCAGTACTTC. Encoded protein: CATSRDQTSGEQYF. The gene calls are TRBV15 and TRBJ2-7; TRBD2 matches at 9 bases. The CDR3 length is 14 residues. V shed 0 bases and J 6 bases; nucleotides not matched to a gene: 3. CDR1 and CDR2 from the germline V gene are LNHNV and YYDKDF (reference sequence).